Sequencing of this T cell receptor beta chain was carried out in a study of cytomegalovirus exposure and HLA in healthy donors (dated by TCRdb to about 2017). As for the study more broadly: In an earlier analysis of some 550 of the donors, around 290 Gb of sequence data and 100 million or so unique TCR beta sequences from about 190 million T cells were reported. To predict cytomegalovirus infection status, the study combined high-throughput TCR immunosequencing, statistical association of individual TCRs with disease status, and machine learning. Typing coverage varied by locus: roughly 620-640 donors for A, B, C, DRB1 and DQB1; 522 for DQA1; more than 600 for DPA1; approximately 490 for DPB1. Every repertoire in the discovery cohort had been generated on one and the same sequencing platform. Along with the roughly 670-subject first cohort, a separate validation cohort of over 90 different subjects was used. Across 398 genotyped donors of the cohort, an average of roughly 200,000 unique TCR beta nucleotide sequences per donor were sequenced, and approximately 19% of those sequences were non-productive. The study was designed to test whether signatures of past pathogen exposure could be identified by cataloging public T cell receptors. An early release that covered about 640 HLA-typed donors contained 250 to 350 gigabases of sequencing data and around 80 million unique TCR sequences. Genome-wide SNP genotypes for about 65% of the roughly 670 donors were used in a later genetic analysis, which treated that subset as a discovery cohort. The genetic ancestry cluster associated with self-reported Caucasian donors included about 84% of the 398 genotyped donors. To decide whether each TCR beta V gene segment behaved as functional or pseudogenic, an earlier analysis of approximately 620 of the donors relied on high-throughput TCR beta sequencing. Several DR-DQ haplotypes were handled as single units for association and clustering because linkage in the cohort was strong. Rather than drawing on any new phenotypic data, the later analysis identified candidate immune exposures from TCR beta sequences and the way those sequences occurred across donors. HLA typing included class I and class II loci at four-digit resolution. The T cell repertoires of under 700 subjects were profiled by immunosequencing and related to cytomegalovirus serostatus. In a later analysis, previously published TCR beta repertoires from several hundred donors were re-analyzed and high-resolution HLA genotyping was added so that TCR occurrence patterns could be studied. Donor age, sex, ethnicity and CMV serostatus were collected together with the repertoire data.

As for this clone: Its antigen is currently not known. No base quality information exists; no much larger clone differs at one position.

The cohort consisted of 600 to 750 healthy bone marrow donors. Cohort members were all nominally healthy when sampled, although unrecorded immune exposures were likely present. The donor tested CMV seropositive, placing the donor among the 289 seropositive members of the cohort. Each donor provided a peripheral blood sample, and peripheral blood mononuclear cells were used for TCR beta sequencing. Genomic DNA was extracted from the blood cell samples with the Qiagen DNeasy Blood Extraction Kit. Libraries were made using the immunoSEQ multiplex PCR assay. For the multiplex PCR, a mixture combining 60 forward primers for TCR Vbeta segments and 13 reverse primers for TCR Jbeta segments was used. The CDR3 region of rearranged TCR beta genes was amplified from genomic DNA with a multiplex PCR assay. The amplified TCR beta libraries were sequenced on the Illumina HiSeq System as 87-base-pair reads. The study's processing was this. A later analysis tallied approximately 87 million unique TCR beta chains across the 600 to 700 repertoires, and some 10 million of those chains were shared by two or more donors. A nearest-neighbor algorithm error-corrected the raw reads and collapsed the reads into unique sequences, merging closely related sequences to remove PCR and sequencing errors. V, D and J gene segments were assigned by aligning CDR3 sequences to IMGT reference sequences. For a sequence to be retained, at least a six-nucleotide match to both a V gene segment and a J gene segment was required. Rearrangements were classified as productive when the CDR3 lacked stop codons and remained in frame with V and J, and all other rearrangements were classified as non-productive. CDR3 was defined by IMGT convention, running from the second conserved V-encoded cysteine to the conserved J-encoded phenylalanine. The earlier analysis of approximately 500 of the donors excluded sequences that lacked an unambiguous match to a single V gene segment. An earlier analysis of almost 600 of the donors classified V segments as functional when productive rearrangements were above 56.7% and as segregating when the standard deviation between donors was above 5%. A statistical classification framework was developed to diagnose cytomegalovirus status using the catalog of TCR beta chain sequences. A later analysis assigned V and J genes by comparing TCR nucleotide sequences with IMGT/GENE-DB human TR gene sequences. The TCRdist pipeline was used in a later analysis to assign CDR3 sequences and most-parsimonious VDJ recombination scenarios. In a later analysis, each TCR beta chain was defined by its CDR3 amino acid sequence together with its V-gene family, and reads lacking a unique V-gene family were excluded. To address suspected cross-contamination and a sequencing artifact, a later analysis removed 550 to 750 highly shared, low-generation-probability nucleotide sequences. In a later analysis, a clonal expansion index for each public chain was calculated from normalized within-repertoire ranks of inferred template counts. In a later analysis, generation probabilities were computed using a VDJ recombination model fitted to out-of-frame rearrangements, and the results were checked against IGoR. In a later analysis, hypergeometric tests were used to score TCR-TCR, TCR-HLA and TCR-CMV co-occurrence, with a repertoire-size bias correction applied to TCR pairs. False discovery rates were estimated in a later analysis by permuting HLA or CMV assignments 20 times. In a later analysis, co-occurring TCRs were grouped with DBSCAN, and TCRdist sequence similarity was added when clustering was performed within HLA-allele-positive subsets. For co-occurrence clustering, repertoires with fewer than 30,000 or more than 120,000 public chains were excluded, along with roughly 5 repertoires with anomalous nucleotide sharing. TCRdb's version of the immuneACCESS table is confined to in-frame rearrangements and falls short of the full clone set. An unresolved V gene accounts for under half of the shortfall where checked; the remainder is of unknown origin. That table gives V, J and clone size, and the DNA gave D and trimming. For this sample the table gives some 77,000 clones, of which around 80% were detected only once. The top ten clones comprise approximately 23% of the sample.

V is pruned by 4 bases and J by 3 bases, leaving 4 bases of the junction without a gene match. The CDR3 holds 14 amino acids from the cysteine to the phenylalanine. Only the CDR3 DNA stays, 42 bases, in frame from base 1. Reading the germline V gene gives CDR1 SNHLY and CDR2 FYNNEI. Study-wide findings and limitations: Most TCR sequences were seen in very few donors, while some public TCRs were found in many individuals. Immune exposure information for the cohort was limited to CMV serostatus. In the study, about 150 TCR beta chains were listed as associated with cytomegalovirus. Some IMGT-functional V segments, including TRBV6-2 and TRBV6-3, could not be told apart with the 87-base-pair reads, so those segments were excluded. The earlier analysis of about 600 of the donors excluded seventeen rarely observed V segments, including chromosome 9 orphons, because counts were too low. The cohort was sequenced for TCR beta chains only, and without alpha or paired-chain data the features that could be detected were limited. When HLA alleles, especially DR and DQ, strongly co-occurred, attributing TCR associations to individual alleles was difficult. A later analysis associated about 18,000 TCR beta sequences with specific HLA alleles at a false discovery rate of 0.05. Cytomegalovirus status was reported to be diagnosed by the classifier with high specificity and sensitivity in both the original and validation cohorts. Compared with the roughly 670-donor mean, donors in an Asian-associated ancestry cluster had fewer N-insertions in productive TCRs, according to a later genetic analysis. A few of the identified cytomegalovirus-associated TCR beta chains were confirmed in vitro to be specific for cytomegalovirus antigens. A further reported finding was that TCR beta sequences accurately predicted the HLA-A and HLA-B alleles for most subjects in the first cohort. Linkage disequilibrium might explain the correlated functional status among segregating V segments, but an unknown experimental factor could not be excluded. In an earlier analysis of approximately 590 of the donors, most TCR beta V segments appeared in productive rearrangements about 90% or about 30% of the time, broadly matching IMGT annotations. In a later analysis, several top co-occurrence clusters were reported to appear linked to parvovirus B19, influenza, CMV and Epstein-Barr virus. Because some donors lacked HLA typing at each locus, the association tests relied only on the typed subset. In a later analysis, most CMV-associated TCR beta chains were found to appear HLA-restricted, with HLA associations seemingly driven largely by CMV exposure. In a later genetic analysis, a missense DCLRE1C variant was associated with V-gene and J-gene trimming of TCR beta chains, and the association was replicated in an independent cohort. A cluster of highly shared sequence variants was judged likely to be a technical artifact of the sequencing pipeline. In a later analysis, HLA-associated TCR beta chains were found to be more clonally expanded and to have lower generation probabilities than equally common non-associated chains. A later analysis found that TCR association rates varied across HLA loci, with DRB1 alleles showing the most associated TCRs and HLA-C alleles the fewest. The authors suggested that the approach could potentially be generalized to other disease states and immunological phenotypes. Sequencing depth was assumed to be roughly uniform across donors in the presence/absence analyses, though that assumption may not hold.

Material for sequencing was PBMCs. This receptor chain uses TRBV2 and TRBJ1-2; the junction holds 8 bases that match TRBD1. This clonotype was obtained from a woman aged 45-65 years in good health and CMV-seropositive. The CDR3 corresponds to CASSGQGQYYGYTF. At the DNA level, the sequence is TGTGCCAGCAGTGGACAGGGGCAGTACTATGGCTACACCTTC.